This entry concerns a single T cell receptor beta chain. The specificity of this receptor is unknown. The sample holds no much larger clone one base away, and base qualities are not on file. Additional DNA sequences in this sample encode the identical CDR3. The sample belongs to a study of cytotoxic CD8 clonotypes in ibrutinib-treated CLL (dated by TCRdb to the early 2020s). For the study in its entirety: The cohort had some eleven relapsed/refractory and around 14 treatment-naive patients; under 18 were IGHV unmutated. An average of 255,043 productive templates and 94,082 productive rearrangements was obtained per sample. Every remission and progressive disease sample was obtained while ibrutinib was still being received by the patients. The response samples were drawn at a median of roughly twelve months into treatment, with a range of about 6 to 40 months. Cryopreserved peripheral blood mononuclear cells were collected at three points: before therapy, at response, and at either sustained remission or disease progression. Partial responses were observed in about 25 patients and complete responses in 2; after a median follow-up of around 68 months, remission was maintained in 14 patients and progression was observed in approximately 12. Longitudinal samples were available for 26 of the 86 trial participants. Broad study findings and their caveats: Sampling times were not matched between patients in sustained remission and patients whose disease was progressing, and lymph node repertoires were not examined. Clonality rose at ibrutinib response, remained stable during sustained remission, and dropped back toward baseline at progression. Baseline clonality was found to be higher than that of age-matched healthy donors and was strongly correlated with circulating CD8+ T-cell counts. Public clonotypes were found to be uncommon and were observed to contract or remain stable during treatment; the increase in clonality was shown to reflect expansion of private clonotypes at ibrutinib response.

V and J are truncated by 6 bases and 4 bases respectively, leaving an intervening sequence of 15 bases. Spanning cysteine to phenylalanine, the CDR3 consists of 13 amino acids. This entry keeps only the CDR3 DNA: 39 bases, framed from base 1. Via the germline V gene, CDR1 is SQVTM and CDR2 ANQGSEA. This specimen's time point label, per the study, means: about a year on ibrutinib. For TCR beta library preparation, approximately 1.9 micrograms of genomic DNA was extracted from cryopreserved PBMCs. Longitudinal blood samples from CLL patients on ibrutinib monotherapy underwent high-throughput TCR beta sequencing. Patients were enrolled in a phase 2 open-label single-center ibrutinib monotherapy trial. A MiSeq instrument was used for deep resolution sequencing, which targeted depths ranging from 1 in 1 million up to 1 in 200,000 T cells, with coverage averaging 10x for each clonotype. The immunoSEQ hsTCRB Kit was used to generate TCR beta libraries. The authors processed their data as follows. Data were analyzed with ImmunoSEQ Data Assistant and ImmunoSEQ Analyzer, with V, D and J genes assigned per IMGT definitions. Clonality, with values ranging from 0 to 1, was calculated as one minus the normalized Shannon entropy of productive rearrangement frequencies. Only overrepresented clonotypes making up at least 0.05% of the repertoire of each patient were included in the public clonotype analysis. Fewer than 15 repertoires from age-matched healthy donors, obtained from immuneACCESS, served as clonality controls. Held by TCRdb, this immuneACCESS table contains in-frame sequences only and omits some clones. Under half of the omission traces to an unresolved V gene where checked; the cause of the rest is unknown. The V and J calls and clone size are taken from that table; D and trimming were inferred from the DNA. Within this sample are over 75,000 clones, with about 72% of them counted one time only. Together, the top ten hold less than 35% of the sample.

The specimen comprised PBMCs, sampled after 12 months of ibrutinib treatment. This receptor chain uses TRBV29-1 and TRBJ1-1, with the D segment identity uncertain. This receptor was taken from a human donor with chronic lymphocytic leukemia. The CDR3 protein is CSVRETTGTEAFF. The sequenced DNA: TGCAGCGTCCGGGAAACCACGGGCACTGAAGCTTTCTTT.